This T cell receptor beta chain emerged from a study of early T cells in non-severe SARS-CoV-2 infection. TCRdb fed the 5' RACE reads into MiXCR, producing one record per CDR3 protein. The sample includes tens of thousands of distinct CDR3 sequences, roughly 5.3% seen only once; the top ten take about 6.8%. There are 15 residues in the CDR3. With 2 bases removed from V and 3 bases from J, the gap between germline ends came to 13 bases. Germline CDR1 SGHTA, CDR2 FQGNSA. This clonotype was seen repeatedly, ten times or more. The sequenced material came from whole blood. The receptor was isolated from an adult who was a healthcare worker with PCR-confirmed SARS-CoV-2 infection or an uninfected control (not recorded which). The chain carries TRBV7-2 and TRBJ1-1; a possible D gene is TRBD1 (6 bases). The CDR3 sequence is CASSLNPGVYTEAFF. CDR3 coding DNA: TGTGCCAGCAGCTTAAATCCAGGGGTTTACACTGAAGCTTTCTTT.